The subject of this entry is one TCR beta chain. There is no known antigen for this receptor. Per-base qualities were not stored, and no clone one base away is much larger. The entry originates in a study of somatic reversion in DOCK8 deficiency (dated by TCRdb to the early 2020s). With regard to the full study: T cell receptor beta repertoires were compared among DOCK8-deficient patients, DOCK8-revertant patients and healthy volunteers. The study examined how somatic reversion of pathogenic DOCK8 variants changes lymphocyte differentiation and function in DOCK8 deficiency. The DOCK8-deficient patients included in the study had been previously reported.

What the work shows at the level of the full study, not this receptor alone: The methods did not specify, sample by sample, whether the source material for each sample was whole blood or PBMCs.

The CDR3 holds 15 amino acids from the cysteine to the phenylalanine. Only the CDR3 portion is preserved as DNA: 45 bases, with reading frame beginning at the first base. CDR1 is given as SGHTA and CDR2 as FQGNSA, both from the germline V gene. V is pared back by 5 bases and J by 7 bases, with 15 bases lying between the germline termini. Library preparation employed multiplex PCR. TRB libraries were generated by one-step amplicon PCR from about 100 ng genomic DNA using EuroClonality-NGS primers. TRB amplicons were sequenced on Illumina MiSeq instruments with 2 x 250 bp version 2 chemistry. The original methods were these. Primary TRB sequence analysis and V(D)J annotation were performed with IMGT/HighV-QUEST. Repertoire diversity and composition were evaluated with VDJtools after removing nonfunctional clones and downsampling for comparisons between samples. TCRdb's own reprocessing of the public reads used fastp at Q25 and MiXCR and kept productive beta chains. Rows are combined by CDR3 protein, so each entry shows the most common genes and DNA. These V and J calls derive from TCRdb rather than the authors' analysis. This sample has roughly 1,400 distinct CDR3 sequences in its table, and around 18% of those were observed once. Clones ranked in the top ten supply 65% to 80% of the sample.

Genomic DNA for TCR repertoire analysis was isolated either from whole blood samples or from PBMCs. Samples were obtained from a few DOCK8-revertant patients, with some of these patients sampled at multiple time points. The TCR sequence derives from a human donor with DOCK8 deficiency. Sequencing used blood. According to the study, the label for this sample's cell subset or site signals: DOCK8-deficient patient with somatic reversion. Here the chain combines TRBV7-2 and TRBJ1-6; the D segment could be TRBD1, given 5 matching bases. The DNA reads as follows: TGTGCCAGCAGCCCTCCGGGGACGGTGAATTCACCCCTCCACTTT. Protein translation: CASSPPGTVNSPLHF.